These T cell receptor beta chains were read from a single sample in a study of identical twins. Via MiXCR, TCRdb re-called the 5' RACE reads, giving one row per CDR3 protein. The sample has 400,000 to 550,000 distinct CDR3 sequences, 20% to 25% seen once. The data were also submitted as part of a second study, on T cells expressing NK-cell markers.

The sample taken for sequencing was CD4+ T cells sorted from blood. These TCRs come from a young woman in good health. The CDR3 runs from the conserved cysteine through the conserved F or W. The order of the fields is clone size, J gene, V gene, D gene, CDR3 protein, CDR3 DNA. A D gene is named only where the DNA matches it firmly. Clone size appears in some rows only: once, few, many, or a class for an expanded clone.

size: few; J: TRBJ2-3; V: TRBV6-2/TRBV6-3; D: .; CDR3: CASRRTGTDTQYF; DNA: TGTGCCAGCAGACGGACAGGCACAGATACGCAGTATTTT
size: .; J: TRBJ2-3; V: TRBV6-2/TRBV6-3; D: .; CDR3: CASTERLDTQYF; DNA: TGTGCCAGCACAGAGAGGCTGGATACGCAGTATTTT
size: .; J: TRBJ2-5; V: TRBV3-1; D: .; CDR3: CASTTGFQETQYF; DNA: TGTGCCAGCACCACGGGCTTCCAAGAGACCCAGTACTTC
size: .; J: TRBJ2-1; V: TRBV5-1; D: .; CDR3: CASSLDPGGEQFF; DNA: TGCGCCAGCAGCTTGGACCCGGGCGGTGAGCAGTTCTTC
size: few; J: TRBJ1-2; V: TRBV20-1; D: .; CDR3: CSARAGAELGYTF; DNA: TGCAGTGCTAGAGCTGGGGCTGAACTGGGCTACACCTTC
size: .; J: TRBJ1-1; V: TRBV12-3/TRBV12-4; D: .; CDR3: CASSFGGTAFF; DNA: TGTGCCAGCAGTTTTGGGGGTACGGCTTTCTTT
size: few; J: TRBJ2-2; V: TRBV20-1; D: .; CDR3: CSARKAGAGTGELFF; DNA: TGCAGTGCTAGAAAAGCAGGGGCGGGGACCGGGGAGCTGTTTTTT
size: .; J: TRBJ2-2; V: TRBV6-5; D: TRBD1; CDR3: CASSYGGTGSGELFF; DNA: TGTGCCAGCAGTTACGGCGGGACAGGGTCCGGGGAGCTGTTTTTT
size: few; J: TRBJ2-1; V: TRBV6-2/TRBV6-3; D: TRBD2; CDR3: CASSVSSGRSYNEQFF; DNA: TGTGCCAGCAGTGTGTCTAGCGGGAGATCCTACAATGAGCAGTTCTTC
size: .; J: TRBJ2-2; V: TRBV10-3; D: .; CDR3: CAISELGRELFF; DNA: TGTGCCATCAGCGAGCTTGGTCGGGAGCTGTTTTTT
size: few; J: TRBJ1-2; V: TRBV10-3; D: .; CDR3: CAISEGPLGGYTF; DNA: TGTGCCATCAGTGAAGGGCCCCTCGGTGGCTACACCTTC
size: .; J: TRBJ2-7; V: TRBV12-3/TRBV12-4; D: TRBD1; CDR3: CASSLGQGLYEKYF; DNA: TGTGCCAGCAGCCTAGGACAGGGCCTTTATGAGAAGTACTTC
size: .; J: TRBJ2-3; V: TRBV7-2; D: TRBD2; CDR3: CASSLVGGGGTDTQYF; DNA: TGTGCCAGCAGCTTAGTCGGCGGGGGGGGCACAGATACGCAGTATTTT
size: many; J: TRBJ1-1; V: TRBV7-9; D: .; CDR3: CASSSGPSNTEAFF; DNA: TGTGCCAGCAGCTCTGGACCGAGTAACACTGAAGCTTTCTTT
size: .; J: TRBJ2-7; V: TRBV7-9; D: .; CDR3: CASSPSGGHEQYF; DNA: TGTGCCAGCAGCCCATCTGGCGGGCACGAGCAGTACTTC